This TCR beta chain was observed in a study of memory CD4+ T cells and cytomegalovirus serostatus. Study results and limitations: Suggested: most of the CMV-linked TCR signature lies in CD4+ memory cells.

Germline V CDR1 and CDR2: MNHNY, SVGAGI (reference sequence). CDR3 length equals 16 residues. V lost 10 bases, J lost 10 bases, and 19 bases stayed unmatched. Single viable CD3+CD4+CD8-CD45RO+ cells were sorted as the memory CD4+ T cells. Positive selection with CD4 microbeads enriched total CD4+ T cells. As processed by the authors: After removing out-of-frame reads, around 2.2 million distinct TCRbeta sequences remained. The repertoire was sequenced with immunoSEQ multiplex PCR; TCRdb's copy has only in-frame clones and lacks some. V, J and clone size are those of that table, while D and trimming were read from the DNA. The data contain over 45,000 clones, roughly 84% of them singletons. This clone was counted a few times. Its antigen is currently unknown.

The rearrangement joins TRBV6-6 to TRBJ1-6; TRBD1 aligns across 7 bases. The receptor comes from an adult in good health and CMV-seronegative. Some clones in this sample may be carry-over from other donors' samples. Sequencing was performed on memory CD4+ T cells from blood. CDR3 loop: CAITSGLGHRGSPLHF. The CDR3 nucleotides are TGTGCCATCACCTCAGGGCTGGGCCACAGGGGATCACCCCTCCACTTT.